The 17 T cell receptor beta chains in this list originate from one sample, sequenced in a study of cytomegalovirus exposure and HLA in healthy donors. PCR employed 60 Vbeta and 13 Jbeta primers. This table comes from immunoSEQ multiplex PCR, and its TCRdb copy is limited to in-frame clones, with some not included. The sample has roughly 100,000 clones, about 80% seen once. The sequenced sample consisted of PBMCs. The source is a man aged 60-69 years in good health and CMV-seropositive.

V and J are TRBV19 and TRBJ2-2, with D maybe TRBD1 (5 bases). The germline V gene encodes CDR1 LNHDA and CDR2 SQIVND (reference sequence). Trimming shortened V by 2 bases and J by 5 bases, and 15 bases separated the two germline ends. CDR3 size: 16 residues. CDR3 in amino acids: CASSIREGAATGELFF. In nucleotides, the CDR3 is TGTGCCAGTAGTATAAGGGAAGGGGCAGCGACCGGGGAGCTGTTTTTT.

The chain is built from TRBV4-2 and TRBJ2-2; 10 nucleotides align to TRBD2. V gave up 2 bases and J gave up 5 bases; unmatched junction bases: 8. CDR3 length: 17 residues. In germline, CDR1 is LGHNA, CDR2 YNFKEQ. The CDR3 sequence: CASSQPFGTSVTGELFF. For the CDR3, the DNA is TGTGCCAGCAGCCAACCTTTCGGGACTAGCGTTACCGGGGAGCTGTTTTTT.

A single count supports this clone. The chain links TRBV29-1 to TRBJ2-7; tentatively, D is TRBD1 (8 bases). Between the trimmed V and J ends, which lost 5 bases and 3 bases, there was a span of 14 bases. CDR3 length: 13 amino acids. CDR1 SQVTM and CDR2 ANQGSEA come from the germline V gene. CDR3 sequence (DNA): TGCAGCGTTAAGCGGGACAGGAACTACGAGCAGTACTTC. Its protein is CSVKRDRNYEQYF.

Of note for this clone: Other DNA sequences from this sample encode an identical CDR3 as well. CDR3 nucleotide sequence: TGTGCCAGCAGTGCAGGGGGCGGGAATCAGCCCCAGCATTTT. It yields the protein CASSAGGGNQPQHF. V is TRBV28 and J is TRBJ1-5; 8 bases are shared with TRBD1. V gave up 5 bases and J gave up 4 bases; unmatched junction bases: 4. CDR1 and CDR2 (germline): MDHEN, SYDVKM. This CDR3 is 14 amino acids long.

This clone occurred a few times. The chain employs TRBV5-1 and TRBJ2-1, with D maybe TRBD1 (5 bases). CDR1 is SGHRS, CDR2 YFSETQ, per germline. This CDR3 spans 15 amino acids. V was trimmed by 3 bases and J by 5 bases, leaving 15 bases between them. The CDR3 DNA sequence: TGCGCCAGCAGCTCAGGGCTGGGTGGTGACAATGAGCAGTTCTTC. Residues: CASSSGLGGDNEQFF.

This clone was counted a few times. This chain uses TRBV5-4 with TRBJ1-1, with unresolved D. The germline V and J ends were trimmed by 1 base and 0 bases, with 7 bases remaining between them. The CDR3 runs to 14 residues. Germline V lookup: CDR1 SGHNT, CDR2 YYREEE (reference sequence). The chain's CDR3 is CASSLTRMNTEAFF. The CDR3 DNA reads TGTGCCAGCAGCTTGACCAGGATGAACACTGAAGCTTTCTTT.

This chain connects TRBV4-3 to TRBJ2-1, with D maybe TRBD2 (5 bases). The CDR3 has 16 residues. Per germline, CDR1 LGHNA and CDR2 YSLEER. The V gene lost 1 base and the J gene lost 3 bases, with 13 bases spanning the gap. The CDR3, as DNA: TGCGCCAGCAGCCAAGTTGCGGAGGAGCTCTACAATGAGCAGTTCTTC. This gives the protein CASSQVAEELYNEQFF.

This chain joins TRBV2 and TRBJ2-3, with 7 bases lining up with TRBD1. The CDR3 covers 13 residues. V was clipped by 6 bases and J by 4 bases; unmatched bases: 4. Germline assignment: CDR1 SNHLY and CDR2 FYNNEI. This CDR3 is CASSTGAADTQYF. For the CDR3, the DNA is TGTGCCAGCAGCACAGGGGCCGCAGATACGCAGTATTTT.

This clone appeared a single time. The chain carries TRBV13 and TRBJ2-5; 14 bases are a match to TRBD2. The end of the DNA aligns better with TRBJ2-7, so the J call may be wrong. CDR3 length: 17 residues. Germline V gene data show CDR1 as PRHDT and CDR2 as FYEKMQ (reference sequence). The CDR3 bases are TGTGCCAGCAGCATGACTAGCGGGGGGGCCACGCCCTACGAGCAGTACTTC. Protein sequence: CASSMTSGGATPYEQYF.

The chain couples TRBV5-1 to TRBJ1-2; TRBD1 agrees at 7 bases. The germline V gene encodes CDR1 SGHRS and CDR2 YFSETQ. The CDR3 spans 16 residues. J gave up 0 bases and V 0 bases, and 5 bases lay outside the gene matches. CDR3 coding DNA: TGCGCCAGCAGCTTGGAAGGACAGGAGCCTAACTATGGCTACACCTTC. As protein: CASSLEGQEPNYGYTF. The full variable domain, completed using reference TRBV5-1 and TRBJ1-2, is KAGVTQTPRYLIKTRGQQVTLSCSPISGHRSVSWYQQTPGQGLQFLFEYFSETQRNKGNFPGRFSGRQFSNSRSEMNVSTLELGDSALYLCASSLEGQEPNYGYTFGSGTRLTVV.

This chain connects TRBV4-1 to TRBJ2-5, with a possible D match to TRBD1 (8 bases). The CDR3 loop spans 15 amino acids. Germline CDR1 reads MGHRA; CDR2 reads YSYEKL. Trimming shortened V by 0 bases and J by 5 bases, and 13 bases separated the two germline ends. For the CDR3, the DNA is TGCGCCAGCAGCCAAGATCTACAGGGGGGGGAGACCCAGTACTTC. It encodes CASSQDLQGGETQYF.

The DNA of the CDR3 is TGTGCCAGCAGCTTAGGAAGCGGGGGCAGGGTAGAGACCCAGTACTTC. Amino acids: CASSLGSGGRVETQYF. V gene TRBV7-6 combines with J gene TRBJ2-5, with 8 bases lining up with TRBD2. With V trimmed by 1 base and J by 4 bases, 8 bases remained unmatched. There are 16 residues in the CDR3. Per the germline V gene, CDR1 is SGHVS and CDR2 is FNYEAQ.

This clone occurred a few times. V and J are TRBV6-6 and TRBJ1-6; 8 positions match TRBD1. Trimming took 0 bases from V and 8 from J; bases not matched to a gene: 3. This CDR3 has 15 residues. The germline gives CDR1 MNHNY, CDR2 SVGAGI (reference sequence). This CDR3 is CASSYSDRVDSPLHF. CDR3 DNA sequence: TGTGCCAGCAGTTACTCGGACAGGGTGGATTCACCCCTCCACTTT.

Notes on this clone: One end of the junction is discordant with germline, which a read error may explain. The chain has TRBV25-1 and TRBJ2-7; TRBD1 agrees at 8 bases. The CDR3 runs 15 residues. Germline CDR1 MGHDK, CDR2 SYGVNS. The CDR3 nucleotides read TGTGTCAGCAGCGCGCCGGGACAGGAGTCCTACGAGCAGTACTTC. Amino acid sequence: CVSSAPGQESYEQYF.

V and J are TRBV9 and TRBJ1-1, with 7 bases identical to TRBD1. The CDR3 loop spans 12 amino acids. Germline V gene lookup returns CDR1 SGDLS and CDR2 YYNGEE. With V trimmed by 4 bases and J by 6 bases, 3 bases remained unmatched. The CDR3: CASSSQGAEAFF. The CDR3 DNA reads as TGTGCCAGCAGCTCCCAGGGGGCTGAAGCTTTCTTT.

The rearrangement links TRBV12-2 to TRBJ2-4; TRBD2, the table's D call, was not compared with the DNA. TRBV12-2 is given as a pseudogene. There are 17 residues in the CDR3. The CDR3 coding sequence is TGTGCAAGTCGCTGTGTGGAGGGCCGAGTAGCCAAAAACATTCAGTACTTC. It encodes CASRCVEGRVAKNIQYF.

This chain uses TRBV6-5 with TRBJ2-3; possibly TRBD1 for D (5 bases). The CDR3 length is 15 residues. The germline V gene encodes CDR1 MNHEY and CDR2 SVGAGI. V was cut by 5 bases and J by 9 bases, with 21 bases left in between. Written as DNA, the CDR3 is TGTGCCAGCAGTCCCGGCAGGGCAGGCCTCGGGACGCAGTATTTT. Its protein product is CASSPGRAGLGTQYF.